The rows below give T cell receptor beta chains drawn from one sample of a study of blood T cell repertoires in COVID-19. Libraries were prepared by immunoSEQ multiplex PCR; TCRdb keeps only in-frame clonotypes and omits some of them. The sample has approximately 88,000 clones, around 80% seen once; the top ten hold less than 60%. Sequencing input: peripheral blood. Receptor source: a human donor in a cohort sampled during active COVID-19. The CDR3 runs from the conserved cysteine through the conserved F or W. The D gene is left open where the match is weak. Size is stated for part of the rows, as once, few or many counts, or as a class when the clone is expanded.

J gene	V gene	clone size	D gene	CDR3 DNA	CDR3 protein
TRBJ1-6	TRBV7-2	.	.	TGTGCCAGCAGCAGCGACGTCGGAGCACCCCTCCACTTT	CASSSDVGAPLHF
TRBJ2-6	TRBV30	once	TRBD2	TGTGCCTGGAGTAAACTAGCGGGAGGTGGGGCCAACGTCCTGACTTTC	CAWSKLAGGGANVLTF
TRBJ1-1	TRBV3-1/TRBV3-2	.	.	TGTGCCAGCAGCCAATTCGTGAACACTGAAGCTTTCTTT	CASSQFVNTEAFF
TRBJ2-2	TRBV7-6	.	TRBD1	TGTGCCAGCAGCCGCCGAGGAACAGGGGGCGCCCCGAACACCGGGGAGCTGTTTTTT	CASSRRGTGGAPNTGELFF
TRBJ1-1	TRBV20-1	.	.	TGCAGTGCTAGAGAACAGATTCGAGCTTTCTTT	CSAREQIRAFF
TRBJ2-1	TRBV7-6	.	TRBD1	TGTGCCAGCAGCTTCGGACAGGGTCGGTACAATGAGCAGTTCTTC	CASSFGQGRYNEQFF
TRBJ2-5	TRBV11-2	.	.	TGTGCCAGCAGCCCCCCTGGGGGGGAGACCCAGTACTTC	CASSPPGGETQYF
TRBJ2-7	TRBV18	.	TRBD1	TGTGCCAGCTCTTGGGACAGCCTTTACGAGCAGTACTTC	CASSWDSLYEQYF
TRBJ2-1	TRBV3-1/TRBV3-2	.	.	TGTGCCAGCAGCCAAACCCGCTTGGAGGAGCAGTTCTTC	CASSQTRLEEQFF
TRBJ2-1	TRBV5-4	.	.	TGTGCCAGCAGCCCAACCGGGGGAGTTCTAAATGAGCAGTTCTTC	CASSPTGGVLNEQFF
TRBJ2-3	TRBV18	.	.	TGTGCCAGCTCACGTTCGGGAGAGCCCGCAGATACGCAGTATTTT	CASSRSGEPADTQYF
TRBJ2-1	TRBV11-3	.	TRBD2	TGTGCCAGCAGCTTGGCGGGAGCCGCTGAGAATGAGCAGTTCTTC	CASSLAGAAENEQFF
TRBJ2-1	TRBV7-9	.	.	TGTGCCAGCAACCTGCTACGGGGGAGCTCGCATGAGCAGTTCTTC	CASNLLRGSSHEQFF
TRBJ2-7	TRBV11-2	.	TRBD1	TGTGCCAGCAGCCTACGGACAGGCACCCGGCGGGCGGACGAGCAGTACTTC	CASSLRTGTRRADEQYF
TRBJ2-3	TRBV27	few	.	TGTGCCAGCAGCCCCACCGACTCCCGAACAGATACGCAGTATTTT	CASSPTDSRTDTQYF
TRBJ1-1	TRBV28	.	TRBD1	TGTGCCAGCACCTACAGGGGAGACACTGAAGCTTTCTTT	CASTYRGDTEAFF
TRBJ2-7	TRBV7-9	.	TRBD1	TGTGCCAGCAGCGGGGGACAGAGGACGAGTCCCTCCTACGAGCAGTACTTC	CASSGGQRTSPSYEQYF
TRBJ2-2	TRBV19	.	TRBD1	TGTGCCAGTAGTAGGGGACAGGGGGGTACCGGGGAGCTGTTTTTT	CASSRGQGGTGELFF
TRBJ2-7	TRBV29-1	.	TRBD2	TGCAGCGTTGAAGCTAGCGGGACCTACGAGCAGTACTTC	CSVEASGTYEQYF
TRBJ1-4	TRBV28	.	TRBD1	TGTGCCAGCAGGGAGGGCAGGGGGTTGGGGAAACTGTTTTTT	CASREGRGLGKLFF
TRBJ2-1	TRBV9	.	.	TGTGCCAGCAGCGTAGTCGGGAGCTCCTACAATGAGCAGTTCTTC	CASSVVGSSYNEQFF
TRBJ2-7	TRBV5-4	.	TRBD1	TGTGCCAGCAGCGTACCCGGGACAGGGAACGAGCAGTACTTC	CASSVPGTGNEQYF
TRBJ2-7	TRBV5-1	once	TRBD2	TGCGCCAGCCGTGGGGAGGGTACCTACGAGCAGTACTTC	CASRGEGTYEQYF
TRBJ2-1	TRBV7-3	.	TRBD2	TGTGCCAGCAGCCGACTAGCGGGTACCTACAATGAGCAGTTCTTC	CASSRLAGTYNEQFF
TRBJ2-3	TRBV2	once	TRBD2	TGTGCCAGCAGTACGACGACTAGCGGGATGACAGATACGCAGTATTTT	CASSTTTSGMTDTQYF
TRBJ2-7	TRBV6-5	.	.	TGTGCCAGCAGTCAACGGGGCTCCTACGAGCAGTACTTC	CASSQRGSYEQYF
TRBJ1-2	TRBV7-9	.	.	TGTGCCAGCAGCTCTAACTCACTTATAACTACGCTAACCTTC	CASSSNSLITTLTF
TRBJ1-1	TRBV6-2/TRBV6-3	.	TRBD1	TGTGCCAGCAGTAGAACAGGGGGCACTGAAGCTTTCTTT	CASSRTGGTEAFF
TRBJ2-3	TRBV7-9	.	TRBD2	TGTGCCAGCAGCTTGGGACTAAAAACAGATACGCAGTATTTT	CASSLGLKTDTQYF
TRBJ2-7	TRBV4-3	few	TRBD1	TGCGCCAGCAGCCAAGTTGGAAAGGGACAGGGGGCCAACGAGCAGTACTTC	CASSQVGKGQGANEQYF
TRBJ2-1	TRBV6-2/TRBV6-3	.	TRBD2	TGTGCCAGCAGTTACCAACTAGCGGCCTCCTACAATGAGCAGTTCTTC	CASSYQLAASYNEQFF
TRBJ2-1	TRBV11-2	.	.	TGTGCCAGCAGCTTAGATCTTTATGAGCAGTTCTTC	CASSLDLYEQFF
TRBJ1-5	TRBV24-1	few	.	TGTGCCACCATGAAACAGGGATCTAATCAGCCCCAGCATTTT	CATMKQGSNQPQHF
TRBJ2-1	TRBV9	.	.	TGTGCCAGCAGCGCCCGGTCGGGGAGCTCCTACAATGAGCAGTTCTTC	CASSARSGSSYNEQFF
TRBJ1-4	TRBV12-3/TRBV12-4	.	.	TGTGCCAGCAGTTTACAGATTAATGAAAAACTGTTTTTT	CASSLQINEKLFF
TRBJ2-1	TRBV11-1	.	.	TGTGCCAGCAGCCCCAGACTAGGCTACAATGAGCAGTTCTTC	CASSPRLGYNEQFF
TRBJ2-7	TRBV24-1	.	TRBD2	TGTGCCACCAGTGATTCTCTAGCGGGAGGCTACGAGCAGTACTTC	CATSDSLAGGYEQYF
TRBJ2-2	TRBV7-2	.	TRBD2	TGTGCCAGCAGGCCTAGCGGGAGTTGGTTGGGGGAGCTGTTTTTT	CASRPSGSWLGELFF
TRBJ1-2	TRBV28	.	.	TGTGCCGCGGCCTCTAACTATGGCTACACCTTC	CAAASNYGYTF
TRBJ1-2	TRBV5-1	.	.	TGCGCCAGCAGCTTGGCCCTGGGGGCTGAGGGCTACACCTTC	CASSLALGAEGYTF
TRBJ2-1	TRBV7-9	few	TRBD1	TGTGCCATCATGAGACAGGGGAGCGAGCAGTTCTTC	CAIMRQGSEQFF
TRBJ1-1	TRBV5-6	.	.	TGTGCCAGCAGCTTCCTGCACAGGGAGAACACTGAAGCTTTCTTT	CASSFLHRENTEAFF
TRBJ2-7	TRBV5-1	few	.	TGCGCCAGCAGCTTGCGGAGCGGGCCCTACGAGCAGTACTTC	CASSLRSGPYEQYF
TRBJ2-7	TRBV30	few	TRBD2	TGTGCCTGGAGCGTAGCGGGGAAATCCTACGAGCAGTACTTC	CAWSVAGKSYEQYF
TRBJ2-1	TRBV5-8	once	TRBD2	TGTGCCAGCAGGCCTAGCGGCCCCCGATACAATGAGCAGTTCTTC	CASRPSGPRYNEQFF
TRBJ1-2	TRBV21-1	.	.	TGTGCCAGCAGCAATCGCAGAATTTCATCTTTGGGCTACACCTTC	CASSNRRISSLGYTF
TRBJ2-1	TRBV9	.	.	TGTGCCAGCAGCCCCCACGGGGGTATGTCTATCAATGAGCAGTTCTTC	CASSPHGGMSINEQFF
TRBJ1-2	TRBV28	few	.	TGTGCCAGCAGTTTAGCGTCAGGAGGAACCTATGGCTACACCTTC	CASSLASGGTYGYTF
TRBJ2-1	TRBV12-3/TRBV12-4	few	.	TGTGCCAGCAGTTTGCGGCAGAACAATGAGCAGTTCTTC	CASSLRQNNEQFF
TRBJ1-2	TRBV7-2	.	.	TGTGCCAGCAGCTTTTCCTCCTATGGCTACACCTTC	CASSFSSYGYTF
TRBJ1-1	TRBV28	.	.	TGTGCCAGCAGTCCCCTAGTTTCAGGGACTGAAGCTTTCTTT	CASSPLVSGTEAFF
TRBJ2-2	TRBV7-8	once	.	TGTGCCAGCACGAGATCGGGGGGCGGCACCGGGGAGCTGTTTTTT	CASTRSGGGTGELFF
TRBJ2-5	TRBV5-4	.	TRBD2	TGTGCCAGCAGCTCCTTTGCGGGAGAAGAGACCCAGTACTTC	CASSSFAGEETQYF
TRBJ1-4	TRBV18	.	TRBD1	TGTGCCAGCTCACCACAAAAGACAGGGTATTCTGAAAAACTGTTTTTT	CASSPQKTGYSEKLFF